This passage covers 30 T cell receptor beta chains from one sample sequenced in a study of shared clonotypes between healthy human individuals. Produced via immunoSEQ multiplex PCR; TCRdb's table is partial and in-frame only. The sample includes approximately 2,000,000 clones, roughly 92% seen only once; the top ten take around 0.38%. The sequenced sample was naive CD4+ T cells from PBMCs. As for subset: CD45RA+ positively selected. These receptors were taken from a man aged 18 to 29 in good health. Some clones in this sample may be carry-over from other donors' samples.

The genes are TRBV28 and TRBJ2-1; D is perhaps TRBD1 or TRBD2 (5 bases each). The CDR3 loop spans 14 amino acids. Germline CDR1 reads MDHEN; CDR2 reads SYDVKM. Trimming cost V 4 bases and J 6 bases, with 13 bases left between them. CDR3 bases: TGTGCCAGCAGTTGGGACCTCACTGGCAATGAGCAGTTCTTC. Encoded protein: CASSWDLTGNEQFF.

The rearrangement links TRBV9 to TRBJ2-3, with 7 bases aligning to TRBD1. Unmatched junction bases numbered 4, after V lost 0 bases and J lost 0 bases. The CDR3 runs to 16 residues. Germline V gene sequence: CDR1 SGDLS, CDR2 YYNGEE. The CDR3 nucleotides read TGTGCCAGCAGCGTAGGAACGGGACAGAGCACAGATACGCAGTATTTT. This codes for CASSVGTGQSTDTQYF. Full variable domain (missing parts from reference TRBV9 and TRBJ2-3): DSGVTQTPKHLITATGQRVTLRCSPRSGDLSVYWYQQSLDQGLQFLIQYYNGEERAKGNILERFSAQQFPDLHSELNLSSLELGDSALYFCASSVGTGQSTDTQYFGPGTRLTVL.

This chain connects TRBV11-3 to TRBJ2-7, with 10 bases fitting TRBD2. The V segment lost 5 bases and the J segment 2 bases; nucleotides outside the gene matches: 3. Germline CDR1 and CDR2: SGHNT and YENEEA. The CDR3 has 14 residues. CDR3 amino acids: CASSLAGETYEQYF. The CDR3, as DNA: TGTGCCAGCAGCCTAGCGGGAGAGACCTACGAGCAGTACTTC.

The chain recombines TRBV21-1 with TRBJ2-4. TRBV21-1 is flagged as a pseudogene. The CDR3 contains 19 residues. The CDR3 loop reads CASSKEGSGGGLAKNIQYF. The CDR3 nucleotides read TGTGCCAGCAGCAAAGAAGGTAGCGGAGGGGGTCTAGCCAAAAACATTCAGTACTTC.

CDR3 sequence (DNA): TGTGCCAGTAGTCATACTAGCGGGAGCTCCTACAATGAGCAGTTCTTC. This encodes CASSHTSGSSYNEQFF. The V call is TRBV19, the J call TRBJ2-1, with 11 bases that match TRBD2. The CDR3 consists of 16 residues. V lost 5 bases to trimming and J lost 0 bases; unmatched junction nucleotides: 3. CDR1 is LNHDA and CDR2 is SQIVND in the germline V gene (reference sequence).

The chain has TRBV11-2 and TRBJ1-2, with no clear D. Germline lookup yields CDR1 SGHAT and CDR2 FQNNGV. The CDR3 covers 15 residues. V lost 4 bases to trimming and J lost 4 bases, with 16 bases between them. CDR3 in DNA: TGTGCCAGCAGCTCTCTGGGGTACGAGGTCTATGGCTACACCTTC. It yields the protein CASSSLGYEVYGYTF.

This chain connects TRBV4-1 to TRBJ2-5; the D is unclear. CDR1 is MGHRA, CDR2 YSYEKL, per germline. The CDR3 loop spans 15 amino acids. Trimming took 4 bases from V and 5 from J, leaving 17 bases between them. CDR3 sequence (DNA): TGCGCCAGCAGCCCCACCCCGGCTCCGTTGGAGACCCAGTACTTC. It translates to CASSPTPAPLETQYF.

V and J are TRBV7-9 and TRBJ2-1, with 7 bases lining up with TRBD2. The CDR3 sequence is 17 residues long. The junction had 7 bases not matched to a gene; V was cut back by 2 bases and J by 0 bases. Looked up from germline, CDR1 is SEHNR and CDR2 is FQNEAQ (reference sequence). CDR3 in amino acids: CASSLHVTGGSYNEQFF. The CDR3, as DNA: TGTGCCAGCAGCTTACATGTGACGGGGGGCTCCTACAATGAGCAGTTCTTC.

This rearrangement joins TRBV7-9 to TRBJ2-5; 10 bases fit TRBD1. This CDR3 spans 15 amino acids. After removal of 3 bases from V and 0 bases from J, the junction contained 1 base not matched to a gene. The germline CDR1 and CDR2 sequences are SEHNR and FQNEAQ (reference sequence). CDR3 nucleotides: TGTGCCAGCAGCTTGGGACAGGGGTACCAAGAGACCCAGTACTTC. Translating it yields CASSLGQGYQETQYF.

The rearrangement links TRBV28 to TRBJ2-5; D is unresolved. CDR3 length: 13 amino acids. Germline-derived CDR1 and CDR2 are MDHEN and SYDVKM. The germline V and J ends were trimmed by 6 bases and 8 bases, with 16 bases remaining between them. The CDR3 protein is CASSLGGPGTQYF. The CDR3 coding sequence is TGTGCCAGCAGCTTGGGCGGTCCAGGAACCCAGTACTTC.

The chain is built from TRBV7-3 and TRBJ2-7; the D gene is possibly TRBD2 (5 bases). V was cut by 5 bases and J by 0 bases, with 14 bases left in between. CDR1 and CDR2 from the germline V gene are SGHTA and FQGTGA. This CDR3 is built from 15 residues. The CDR3 spells CASSASPGFSYEQYF. As DNA, the CDR3 is TGTGCCAGCAGCGCTAGTCCGGGATTCTCCTACGAGCAGTACTTC.

The chain carries TRBV19 and TRBJ2-1; D may be TRBD1 (6 bases). Germline CDR1 reads LNHDA; CDR2 reads SQIVND (reference sequence). Trimming removed 3 bases from V and 9 bases from J, with 15 bases in between. This CDR3 spans 14 amino acids. The DNA of the CDR3 is TGTGCCAGTAGTATTGACAGGCCCCGGGGTGAGCAGTTCTTC. Protein: CASSIDRPRGEQFF. Complete variable domain (other parts from reference TRBV19 and TRBJ2-1): DGGITQSPKYLFRKEGQNVTLSCEQNLNHDAMYWYRQDPGQGLRLIYYSQIVNDFQKGDIAEGYSVSREKKESFPLTVTSAQKNPTAFYLCASSIDRPRGEQFFGPGTRLTVL.

The CDR3 DNA reads TGTGCCAGCTCACCTAGCAGGTTGAACATTCAGTACTTC. This translates into CASSPSRLNIQYF. The chain joins TRBV18 to TRBJ2-4, with unresolved D. The V end lost 3 bases, the J end lost 7 bases, and 10 bases lay between the germline ends. Germline CDR1 is KGHSH and CDR2 is LQKENI. The CDR3 totals 13 residues.

CDR3 DNA: TGTGCCAGTAGATCCGGACAGGGGAGGTCGAATGAGCAGTTCTTC. Encoded protein: CASRSGQGRSNEQFF. This chain joins TRBV19 and TRBJ2-1; TRBD1 matches 9 bases. The length of the CDR3 is 15 residues. Germline-derived CDR1 and CDR2 are LNHDA and SQIVND (reference sequence). V was pared by 6 bases and J by 7 bases, with 10 bases of the junction left unmatched.

The chain combines TRBV2 with TRBJ2-1; the D gene is possibly TRBD1 (7 bases). Trimming took 2 bases from V and 5 from J, leaving 22 bases between them. Germline values: CDR1 SNHLY, CDR2 FYNNEI. The CDR3 length is 18 residues. The CDR3 sequence: CASSELLPGQTRDNEQFF. The CDR3, as DNA: TGTGCCAGCAGTGAACTGTTACCGGGACAGACTAGGGACAATGAGCAGTTCTTC.

The rearrangement links TRBV6-5 to TRBJ1-2; 8 nucleotides line up with TRBD1. This CDR3 region has 13 residues. Germline CDR1 is MNHEY and CDR2 is SVGAGI. The V segment lost 5 bases and the J segment 6 bases; nucleotides outside the gene matches: 5. The CDR3 bases are TGTGCCAGCAGTCACAACAGGGGGGATGGCTACACCTTC. It is translated as CASSHNRGDGYTF.

V is TRBV7-8 and J is TRBJ2-2, with D possibly being TRBD1 or TRBD2 (5 bases each). The CDR3 totals 14 residues. The V end lost 5 bases, the J end lost 9 bases, and 16 bases lay between the germline ends. In germline, CDR1 is SGHVS, CDR2 FQNEAQ. CDR3 sequence: CASSLGVAMRELFF. The CDR3, as DNA: TGTGCCAGCAGCCTGGGGGTAGCGATGCGGGAGCTGTTTTTT.

This CDR3 reads CAWSIRLAGVDSEQYF. Written as DNA, the CDR3 is TGTGCCTGGAGTATAAGACTAGCGGGAGTTGATTCCGAGCAGTACTTC. The chain joins TRBV30 to TRBJ2-7; TRBD2 agrees at 12 bases. CDR3 length equals 16 residues. The V segment lost 2 bases and the J segment 6 bases; nucleotides outside the gene matches: 11. Germline CDR1 and CDR2: GTSNPN and SVGIG (reference sequence).

The chain joins TRBV4-3 to TRBJ1-4; D unresolved. The CDR3 is 16 residues long. Germline V gene sequence: CDR1 LGHNA, CDR2 YSLEER. The V gene lost 0 bases and the J gene lost 0 bases, with 8 bases spanning the gap. CDR3 sequence (DNA): TGCGCCAGCAGCCAAGAGGGTCAGGCAACTAATGAAAAACTGTTTTTT. Protein: CASSQEGQATNEKLFF.

A word on this clone: At the DNA level, this CDR3 is encoded by other sequences in the same sample as well. The rearrangement uses TRBV9 and TRBJ2-1; D is ambiguous. The germline V gene encodes CDR1 SGDLS and CDR2 YYNGEE. The V gene lost 1 base and the J gene lost 6 bases, with 5 bases spanning the gap. This CDR3 is 12 amino acids long. In DNA form, the CDR3 reads TGTGCCAGCAGCGTAAGGGTCAATGAGCAGTTCTTC. Its translation: CASSVRVNEQFF.

The chain links TRBV5-1 to TRBJ1-6; D uncertain. CDR1 and CDR2 from the germline V gene are SGHRS and YFSETQ. Trimming stripped 4 bases from V and 0 bases from J, with 14 bases between. The CDR3 has 17 amino acids. CDR3 residues: CASSAYSTSSYNSPLHF. The CDR3 DNA reads as TGCGCCAGCAGCGCGTACAGCACGAGCTCCTATAATTCACCCCTCCACTTT.

The rearrangement links TRBV6-5 to TRBJ2-3, with 8 bases aligning to TRBD1. The CDR3 has 14 residues. J lost 11 bases, V lost 5 bases, and 12 bases had no gene match. Germline V gene lookup returns CDR1 MNHEY and CDR2 SVGAGI. The CDR3 nucleotides read TGTGCCAGCAGTCAGACAGGGGTCCGGAAGGAGCAGTATTTT. Its translation is CASSQTGVRKEQYF.

The chain is built from TRBV30 and TRBJ2-2; TRBD2 might be the D (7 bases). Germline V gene lookup returns CDR1 GTSNPN and CDR2 SVGIG (reference sequence). V lost 5 bases and J 1 base, leaving 17 bases between the germline ends. The CDR3 has 16 amino acids. CDR3 DNA sequence: TGTGCCTGGCGAGGGGCGGGGGCCTTGAACACCGGGGAGCTGTTTTTT. This encodes CAWRGAGALNTGELFF.

This chain connects TRBV28 to TRBJ2-5; D call uncertain. V lost 5 bases to trimming and J lost 2 bases, with 21 bases between them. CDR1 MDHEN and CDR2 SYDVKM come from the germline V gene. CDR3 length equals 17 residues. The DNA of the CDR3 is TGTGCCAGCAGTGGCCCCCACGGTGTACAATATCAAGAGACCCAGTACTTC. Protein product: CASSGPHGVQYQETQYF.

The chain combines TRBV7-2 with TRBJ2-1; D perhaps matches TRBD2 (6 bases). The V and J ends lost 5 bases and 2 bases respectively, with 13 bases between them. The CDR3 has 15 residues. The germline gives CDR1 SGHTA, CDR2 FQGNSA. The CDR3 sequence is CASSPPPGAYNEQFF. Written as DNA, the CDR3 is TGTGCCAGCAGCCCGCCCCCGGGGGCCTACAATGAGCAGTTCTTC.

CDR3 protein: CASSLATPLAQFF. CDR3 nucleotide sequence: TGTGCCAGCAGTTTAGCAACCCCACTGGCACAGTTCTTC. The chain has TRBV28 and TRBJ2-1; no clear D gene. This CDR3 contains 13 residues. Germline lookup yields CDR1 MDHEN and CDR2 SYDVKM. V was pared by 2 bases and J by 13 bases, with 15 bases between.

The chain carries TRBV6-5 and TRBJ2-7; D gene unclear. The V gene's germline CDR1 is MNHEY and CDR2 SVGAGI. This CDR3 spans 15 amino acids. The V end lost 0 bases, the J end lost 2 bases, and 11 bases lay between the germline ends. CDR3: CASSYSTPRTYEQYF. CDR3 nucleotide sequence: TGTGCCAGCAGTTACTCGACACCCCGCACCTACGAGCAGTACTTC.

The J gene is TRBJ2-2, the V gene TRBV2; D is uncertain. Trimming left V 1 base short and J 4 bases short, with 7 bases between. This CDR3 has 14 residues. CDR1 and CDR2 (germline): SNHLY, FYNNEI. CDR3: CASSEEQFTGELFF. The CDR3, as DNA: TGTGCCAGCAGTGAAGAACAGTTCACCGGGGAGCTGTTTTTT. The full variable domain, completed using reference TRBV2 and TRBJ2-2, is EPEVTQTPSHQVTQMGQEVILRCVPISNHLYFYWYRQILGQKVEFLVSFYNNEISEKSEIFDDQFSVERPDGSNFTLKIRSTKLEDSAMYFCASSEEQFTGELFFGEGSRLTVL.

This sequence joins TRBV2 and TRBJ2-5, with 7 positions matching TRBD1. V was pared by 2 bases and J by 6 bases, with 6 bases of the junction left unmatched. There are 14 residues in the CDR3. The germline V gene encodes CDR1 SNHLY and CDR2 FYNNEI. CDR3 in amino acids: CASSELGGGKTQYF. CDR3 DNA: TGTGCCAGCAGTGAACTAGGGGGCGGTAAGACCCAGTACTTC.

Only one count was recorded for this clone. This chain links TRBV7-2 with TRBJ1-1; D unresolved. V was cut by 3 bases and J by 6 bases, with 5 bases left in between. Germline loops: CDR1 SGHTA, CDR2 FQGNSA. The CDR3 has 11 residues. CDR3 DNA: TGTGCCAGCAGCTTTGCGGCTGAAGCTTTCTTT. It translates to CASSFAAEAFF.